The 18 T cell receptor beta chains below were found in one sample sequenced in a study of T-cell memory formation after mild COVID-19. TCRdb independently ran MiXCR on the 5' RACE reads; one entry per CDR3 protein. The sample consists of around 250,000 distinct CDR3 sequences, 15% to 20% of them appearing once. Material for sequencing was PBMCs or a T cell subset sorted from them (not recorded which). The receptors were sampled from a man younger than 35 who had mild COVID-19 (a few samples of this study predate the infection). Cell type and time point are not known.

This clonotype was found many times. This CDR3 reads CSARVNTEAFF. The CDR3 DNA sequence: TGCAGTGCTAGAGTTAACACTGAAGCTTTCTTT. The chain carries TRBV20-1 and TRBJ1-1, with D hard to call. Germline V gives CDR1 DFQATT, CDR2 SNEGSKA (reference sequence). Trimming took 1 base from V and 2 from J, leaving 2 bases between them. The CDR3 is 11 residues long.

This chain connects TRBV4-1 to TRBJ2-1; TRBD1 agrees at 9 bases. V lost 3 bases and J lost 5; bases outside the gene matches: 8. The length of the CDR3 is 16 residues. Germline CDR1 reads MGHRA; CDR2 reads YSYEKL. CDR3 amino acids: CASSQFRDRENNEQFF. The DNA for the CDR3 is TGCGCCAGCAGCCAGTTCCGGGACAGGGAAAACAATGAGCAGTTCTTC.

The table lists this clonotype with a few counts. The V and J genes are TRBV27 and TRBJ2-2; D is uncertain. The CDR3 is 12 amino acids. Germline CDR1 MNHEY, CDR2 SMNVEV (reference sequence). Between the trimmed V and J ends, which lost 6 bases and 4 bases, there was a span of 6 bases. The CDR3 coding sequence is TGTGCCAGCAGCGAACTCACCGGGGAGCTGTTTTTT. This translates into CASSELTGELFF.

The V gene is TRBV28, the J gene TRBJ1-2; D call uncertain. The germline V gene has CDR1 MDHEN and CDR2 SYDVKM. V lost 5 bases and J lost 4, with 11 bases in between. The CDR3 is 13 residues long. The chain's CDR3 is CASSPWTIYGYTF. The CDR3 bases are TGTGCCAGCAGTCCCTGGACTATCTATGGCTACACCTTC.

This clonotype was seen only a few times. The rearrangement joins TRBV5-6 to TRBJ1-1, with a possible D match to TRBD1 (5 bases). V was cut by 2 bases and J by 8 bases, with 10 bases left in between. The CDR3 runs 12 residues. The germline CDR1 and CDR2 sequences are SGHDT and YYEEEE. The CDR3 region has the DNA TGTGCCAGCAGCTTAATCCGGACAGAAGCTTTCTTT. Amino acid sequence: CASSLIRTEAFF.

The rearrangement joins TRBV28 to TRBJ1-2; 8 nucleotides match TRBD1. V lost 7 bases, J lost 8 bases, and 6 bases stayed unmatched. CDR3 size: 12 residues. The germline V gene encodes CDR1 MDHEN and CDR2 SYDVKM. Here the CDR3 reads CASTQQGGGYTF. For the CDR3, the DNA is TGTGCCAGCACCCAACAGGGGGGAGGCTACACCTTC.

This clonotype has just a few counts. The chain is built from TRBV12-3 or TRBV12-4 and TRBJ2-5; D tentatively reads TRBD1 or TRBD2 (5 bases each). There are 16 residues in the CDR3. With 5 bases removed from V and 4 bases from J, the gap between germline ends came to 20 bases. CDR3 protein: CASSLYLAPGGETQYF. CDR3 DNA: TGTGCCAGCAGTCTTTATCTTGCGCCTGGGGGAGAGACCCAGTACTTC.

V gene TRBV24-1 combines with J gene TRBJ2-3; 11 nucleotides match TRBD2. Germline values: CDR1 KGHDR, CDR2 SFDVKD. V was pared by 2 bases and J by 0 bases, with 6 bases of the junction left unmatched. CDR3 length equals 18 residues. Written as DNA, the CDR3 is TGTGCCACCAGTGATTCCGGGACTAGCGGCCCTAGCACAGATACGCAGTATTTT. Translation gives CATSDSGTSGPSTDTQYF.

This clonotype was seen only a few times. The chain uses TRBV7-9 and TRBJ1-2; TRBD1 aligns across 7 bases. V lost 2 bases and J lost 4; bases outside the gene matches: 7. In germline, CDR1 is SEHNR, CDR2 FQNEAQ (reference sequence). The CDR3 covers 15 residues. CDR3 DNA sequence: TGTGCCAGCAGCTTACGAGCAGACAGGGCCTATGGCTACACCTTC. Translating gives CASSLRADRAYGYTF.

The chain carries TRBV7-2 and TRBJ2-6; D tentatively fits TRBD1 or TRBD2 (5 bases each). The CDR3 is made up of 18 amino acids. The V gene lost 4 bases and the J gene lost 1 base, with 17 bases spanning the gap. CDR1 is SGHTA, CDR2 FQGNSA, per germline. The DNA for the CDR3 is TGTGCCAGCAGCTCCCGCAGGGTGGGGAGATCTGGGGCCAACGTCCTGACTTTC. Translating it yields CASSSRRVGRSGANVLTF.

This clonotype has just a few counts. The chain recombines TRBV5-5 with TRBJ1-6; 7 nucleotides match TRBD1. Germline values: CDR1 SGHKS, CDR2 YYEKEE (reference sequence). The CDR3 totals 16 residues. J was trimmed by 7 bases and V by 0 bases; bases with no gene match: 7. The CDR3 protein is CASSLAPTGTNSPLHF. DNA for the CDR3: TGTGCCAGCAGCTTGGCCCCGACAGGGACAAATTCACCCCTCCACTTT.

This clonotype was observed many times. CDR3 sequence reads: CASSLGRAYEQYV. The DNA for the CDR3 is TGTGCCAGCAGCTTGGGCAGAGCCTACGAGCAGTACGTC. The chain combines TRBV7-2 with TRBJ2-7; D is unresolved. This CDR3 region has 13 residues. V gave up 3 bases and J gave up 2 bases, with 8 bases separating them. Germline CDR1 SGHTA, CDR2 FQGNSA.

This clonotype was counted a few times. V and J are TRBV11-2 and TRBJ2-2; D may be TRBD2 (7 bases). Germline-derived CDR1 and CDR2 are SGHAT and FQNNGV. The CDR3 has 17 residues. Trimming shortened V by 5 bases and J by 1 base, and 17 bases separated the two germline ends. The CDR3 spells CASSEAGRGRNTGELFF. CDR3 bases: TGTGCCAGCAGCGAAGCGGGGCGGGGGCGGAACACCGGGGAGCTGTTTTTT. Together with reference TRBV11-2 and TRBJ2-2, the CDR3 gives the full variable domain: EAGVAQSPRYKIIEKRQSVAFWCNPISGHATLYWYQQILGQGPKLLIQFQNNGVVDDSQLPKDRFSAERLKGVDSTLKIQPAKLEDSAVYLCASSEAGRGRNTGELFFGEGSRLTVL.

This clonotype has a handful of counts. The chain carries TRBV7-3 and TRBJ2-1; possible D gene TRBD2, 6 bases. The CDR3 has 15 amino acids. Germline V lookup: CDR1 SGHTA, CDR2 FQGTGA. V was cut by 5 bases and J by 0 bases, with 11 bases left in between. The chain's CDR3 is CASSIGSSSYNEQFF. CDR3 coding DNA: TGTGCCAGCAGCATCGGGAGCAGCTCCTACAATGAGCAGTTCTTC. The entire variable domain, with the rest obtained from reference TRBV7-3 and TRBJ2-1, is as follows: GAGVSQTPSNKVTEKGKYVELRCDPISGHTALYWYRQSLGQGPEFLIYFQGTGAADDSGLPNDRFFAVRPEGSVSTLKIQRTERGDSAVYLCASSIGSSSYNEQFFGPGTRLTVL.

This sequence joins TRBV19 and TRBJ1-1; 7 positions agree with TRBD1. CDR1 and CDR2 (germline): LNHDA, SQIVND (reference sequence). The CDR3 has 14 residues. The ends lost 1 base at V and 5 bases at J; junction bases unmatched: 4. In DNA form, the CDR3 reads TGTGCCAGTAGTATAGCAGGGGGTCTAACTGAAGCTTTCTTT. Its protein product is CASSIAGGLTEAFF. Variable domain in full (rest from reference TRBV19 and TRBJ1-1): DGGITQSPKYLFRKEGQNVTLSCEQNLNHDAMYWYRQDPGQGLRLIYYSQIVNDFQKGDIAEGYSVSREKKESFPLTVTSAQKNPTAFYLCASSIAGGLTEAFFGQGTRLTVV.

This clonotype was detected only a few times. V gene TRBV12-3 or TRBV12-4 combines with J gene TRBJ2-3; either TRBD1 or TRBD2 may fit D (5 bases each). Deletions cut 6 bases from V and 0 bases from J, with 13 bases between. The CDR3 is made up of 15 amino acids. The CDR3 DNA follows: TGTGCCAGCAGCTCCGGGACCGCGAGCACAGATACGCAGTATTTT. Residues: CASSSGTASTDTQYF.

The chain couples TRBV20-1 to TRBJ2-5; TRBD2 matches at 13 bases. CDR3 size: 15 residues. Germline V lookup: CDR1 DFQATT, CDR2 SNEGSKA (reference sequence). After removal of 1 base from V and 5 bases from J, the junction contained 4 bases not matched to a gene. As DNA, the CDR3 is TGCAGTGCTAGAGGGACTAGCGGGGGAGGGGAGACCCAGTACTTC. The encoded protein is CSARGTSGGGETQYF.

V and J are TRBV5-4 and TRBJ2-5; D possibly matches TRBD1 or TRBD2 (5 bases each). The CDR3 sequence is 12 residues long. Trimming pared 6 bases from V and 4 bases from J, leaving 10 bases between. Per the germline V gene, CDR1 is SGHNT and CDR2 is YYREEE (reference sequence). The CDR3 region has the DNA TGTGCCAGCAACCCGAGGGGAGAGACCCAGTACTTC. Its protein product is CASNPRGETQYF.